Listed below are T cell receptor beta chains from one sample, sequenced in a study of early T cells in non-severe SARS-CoV-2 infection. TCRdb called the 5' RACE reads again in MiXCR, with one record for every CDR3 protein. The sample has roughly 81,000 distinct CDR3 sequences; roughly an eighth are singletons. Sequenced sample: whole blood. Every receptor here comes from an adult who was a healthcare worker with PCR-confirmed SARS-CoV-2 infection or an uninfected control (not recorded which). CDR3s include the opening cysteine and the closing phenylalanine or tryptophan. A D gene is named only where the DNA matches it firmly. Not all rows give a size; the values are once, few, many and, for expanded clones, a class.

V: TRBV21-1; D: -; size: many; J: TRBJ2-3; DNA: TGTGCCAGCAGCACCCCGACTGGCACAGATACGCAGTATTTT; CDR3: CASSTPTGTDTQYF
V: TRBV20-1; D: -; size: few; J: TRBJ1-5; DNA: TGCAGTGCCGCCATTCCGTGGGACAGCAATCAGCCCCAGCATTTT; CDR3: CSAAIPWDSNQPQHF
V: TRBV5-1; D: -; size: many; J: TRBJ2-1; DNA: TGCGCCAGCAGCTCACCGGGAGCAGCTTTACCTGAGCAGTTCTTC; CDR3: CASSSPGAALPEQFF
V: TRBV5-1; D: -; size: -; J: TRBJ1-1; DNA: TGCGCCAGCAGCTTCACTGTACTGAACACTGAAGCTTTCTTT; CDR3: CASSFTVLNTEAFF
V: TRBV3-1; D: -; size: -; J: TRBJ1-2; DNA: TGTGCCAGCAGCCAAGACGGGAGGATCTACGGCTACACCTTC; CDR3: CASSQDGRIYGYTF
V: TRBV5-1; D: -; size: -; J: TRBJ2-2; DNA: TGCGCCAGCAGCTTAAGTACCGGGGAGCTGTTTTTT; CDR3: CASSLSTGELFF
V: TRBV5-4; D: TRBD2; size: -; J: TRBJ2-7; DNA: TGTGCCAGCAGCGTCGGTGGACTAGCGGGTTACGAGCAGTACTTC; CDR3: CASSVGGLAGYEQYF
V: TRBV20-1; D: -; size: -; J: TRBJ2-2; DNA: TGCAGTGCTAGAGGGGAGGCGCGGGGGCCCAACACCGGGGAGCTGTTTTTT; CDR3: CSARGEARGPNTGELFF
V: TRBV12-3/TRBV12-4; D: -; size: -; J: TRBJ1-1; DNA: TGTGCCAGCAGTTCCGGGACATTGAACACTGAAGCTTTCTTT; CDR3: CASSSGTLNTEAFF
V: TRBV12-5; D: -; size: many; J: TRBJ2-5; DNA: TGTGCTAGTGGTTTGGTCCCCGCCGGGGGTATGGGGGAGACCCAGTACTTC; CDR3: CASGLVPAGGMGETQYF
V: TRBV30; D: TRBD1; size: few; J: TRBJ2-3; DNA: TGTGCCTGGAGTCTGGGACAGGGGGAGCGAGATACGCAGTATTTT; CDR3: CAWSLGQGERDTQYF
V: TRBV6-2/TRBV6-3; D: TRBD2; size: few; J: TRBJ2-1; DNA: TGTGCCAGCTACCCTGGACTAGCGGGTGAGCAGTTCTTC; CDR3: CASYPGLAGEQFF
V: TRBV3-1; D: -; size: few; J: TRBJ2-1; DNA: TGTGCCAGCAGCCAAGATCAGGTAGCCTACAATGAGCAGTTCTTC; CDR3: CASSQDQVAYNEQFF
V: TRBV9; D: -; size: -; J: TRBJ1-1; DNA: TGTGCCAGCAGCGTAGCGGGTATGACTGAAGCTTTCTTT; CDR3: CASSVAGMTEAFF
V: TRBV6-6; D: -; size: few; J: TRBJ1-2; DNA: TGTGCCAGCAGTTACAACCAGGGCTATGGCTACACCTTC; CDR3: CASSYNQGYGYTF
V: TRBV28; D: -; size: many; J: TRBJ1-5; DNA: TGTGCCAGCAGTTCTGAGGTAATGGGTCAGCCCCAGCATTTT; CDR3: CASSSEVMGQPQHF
V: TRBV3-1; D: -; size: few; J: TRBJ2-3; DNA: TGTGCCAGCAGCCAAGACCCTGTAAAGGATACGCAGTATTTT; CDR3: CASSQDPVKDTQYF
V: TRBV9; D: TRBD2; size: many; J: TRBJ2-1; DNA: TGTGCCAGCAGCGTAGTCCCTAGCGGGATCCCCTACAATGAGCAGTTCTTC; CDR3: CASSVVPSGIPYNEQFF
V: TRBV9; D: TRBD2; size: few; J: TRBJ2-3; DNA: TGTGCCAGCAGCGTCCTAGCGGGAGCCGGTGGTACGCAGTATTTT; CDR3: CASSVLAGAGGTQYF
V: TRBV7-2; D: TRBD1; size: -; J: TRBJ2-2; DNA: TGTGCCAGCAGTGGACAGGGGGCGCGACCCGGGGAGCTGTTTTTT; CDR3: CASSGQGARPGELFF
V: TRBV7-6; D: TRBD2; size: few; J: TRBJ2-3; DNA: TGTGCCAGCAGCTCGACTAGCGGGGAAGGTACGCAGTATTTT; CDR3: CASSSTSGEGTQYF
V: TRBV10-2; D: -; size: many; J: TRBJ1-5; DNA: TGCGCCAGCAGTGAGACGGGACCGGGCCCCCGGGATCAGCCCCAGCATTTT; CDR3: CASSETGPGPRDQPQHF
V: TRBV6-6; D: -; size: many; J: TRBJ1-5; DNA: TGTGCCAGCAGTTACCGCTTGGGAGAAGATCAGCCCCAGCATTTT; CDR3: CASSYRLGEDQPQHF